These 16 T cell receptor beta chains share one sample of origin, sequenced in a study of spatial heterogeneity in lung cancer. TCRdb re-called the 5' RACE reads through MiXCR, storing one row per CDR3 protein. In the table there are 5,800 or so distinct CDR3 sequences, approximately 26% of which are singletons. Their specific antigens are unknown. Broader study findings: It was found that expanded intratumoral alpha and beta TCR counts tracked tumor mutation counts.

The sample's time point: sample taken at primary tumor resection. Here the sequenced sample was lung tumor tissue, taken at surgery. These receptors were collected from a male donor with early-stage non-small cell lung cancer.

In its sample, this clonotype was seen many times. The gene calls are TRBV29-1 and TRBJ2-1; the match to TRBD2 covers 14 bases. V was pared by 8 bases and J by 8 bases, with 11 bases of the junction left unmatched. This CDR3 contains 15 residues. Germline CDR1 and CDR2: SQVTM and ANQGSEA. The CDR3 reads CSYGTSGRVQDEQFF. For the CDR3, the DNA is TGCAGCTATGGGACTAGCGGGAGAGTACAGGATGAGCAGTTCTTC.

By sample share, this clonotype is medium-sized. CDR3 DNA sequence: TGCAGTGCTAGGGAAGGGGGGAACTATGGCTACACCTTC. Amino acid sequence: CSAREGGNYGYTF. The genes are TRBV20-1 and TRBJ1-2; weak D call: TRBD1 (6 bases). Trimming took 3 bases from V and 2 from J, leaving 10 bases between them. Germline CDR1 and CDR2: DFQATT and SNEGSKA (reference sequence). The CDR3 sequence is 13 residues long.

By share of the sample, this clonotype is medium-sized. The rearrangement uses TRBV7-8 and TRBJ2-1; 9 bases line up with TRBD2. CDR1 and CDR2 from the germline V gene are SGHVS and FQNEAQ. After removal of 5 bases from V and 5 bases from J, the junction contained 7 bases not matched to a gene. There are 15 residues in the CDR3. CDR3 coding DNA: TGTGCCAGCAGCCGGAGCGGGAGGATCAACAATGAGCAGTTCTTC. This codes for CASSRSGRINNEQFF.

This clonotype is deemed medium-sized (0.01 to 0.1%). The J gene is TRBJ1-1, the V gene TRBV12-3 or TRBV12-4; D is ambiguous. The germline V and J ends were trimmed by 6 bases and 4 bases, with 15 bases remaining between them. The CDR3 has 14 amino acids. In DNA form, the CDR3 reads TGTGCCAGCAGCTCGGCAGGCCCGCGCACTGAAGCTTTCTTT. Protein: CASSSAGPRTEAFF.

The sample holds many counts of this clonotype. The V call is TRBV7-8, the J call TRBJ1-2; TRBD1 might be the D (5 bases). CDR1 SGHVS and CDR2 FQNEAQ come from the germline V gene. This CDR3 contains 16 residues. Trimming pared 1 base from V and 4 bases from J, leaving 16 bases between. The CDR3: CASSLGGTATFYGYTF. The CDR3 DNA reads TGTGCCAGCAGCTTAGGTGGGACGGCTACTTTCTATGGCTACACCTTC.

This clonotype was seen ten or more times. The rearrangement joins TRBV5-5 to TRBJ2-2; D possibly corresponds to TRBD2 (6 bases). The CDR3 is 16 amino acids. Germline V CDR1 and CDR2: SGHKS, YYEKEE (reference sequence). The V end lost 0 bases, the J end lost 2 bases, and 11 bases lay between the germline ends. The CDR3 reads CASSLASGFNTGELFF. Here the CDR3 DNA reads TGTGCCAGCAGCTTGGCCAGCGGGTTTAACACCGGGGAGCTGTTTTTT.

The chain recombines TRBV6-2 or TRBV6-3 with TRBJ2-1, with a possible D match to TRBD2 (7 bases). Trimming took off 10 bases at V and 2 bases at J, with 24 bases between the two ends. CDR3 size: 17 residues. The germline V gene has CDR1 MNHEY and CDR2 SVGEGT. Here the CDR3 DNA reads TGTGCCACTATAATGGCCCGAAGGGGGGGACCCTACAATGAGCAGTTCTTC. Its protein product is CATIMARRGGPYNEQFF.

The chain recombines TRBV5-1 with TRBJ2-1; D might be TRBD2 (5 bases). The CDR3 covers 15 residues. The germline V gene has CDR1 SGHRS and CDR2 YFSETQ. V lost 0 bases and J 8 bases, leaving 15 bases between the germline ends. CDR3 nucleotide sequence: TGCGCCAGCAGCTTGGAAGGAAAGGGAGCCGATGAGCAGTTCTTC. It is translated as CASSLEGKGADEQFF.

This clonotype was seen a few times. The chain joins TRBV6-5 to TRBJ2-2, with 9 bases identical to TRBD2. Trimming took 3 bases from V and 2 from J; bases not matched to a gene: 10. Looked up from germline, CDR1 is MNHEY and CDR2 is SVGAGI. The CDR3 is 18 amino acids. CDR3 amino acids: CASSYPPLTSGNTGELFF. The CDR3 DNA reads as TGTGCCAGCAGTTATCCTCCATTGACTAGCGGAAACACCGGGGAGCTGTTTTTT.

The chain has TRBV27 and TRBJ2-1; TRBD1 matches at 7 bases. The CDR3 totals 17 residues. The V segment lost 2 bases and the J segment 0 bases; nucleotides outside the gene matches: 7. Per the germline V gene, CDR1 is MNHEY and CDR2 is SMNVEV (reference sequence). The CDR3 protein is CASSLGGQLSSYNEQFF. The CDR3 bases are TGTGCCAGCAGTTTAGGGGGACAGCTCAGCTCCTACAATGAGCAGTTCTTC.

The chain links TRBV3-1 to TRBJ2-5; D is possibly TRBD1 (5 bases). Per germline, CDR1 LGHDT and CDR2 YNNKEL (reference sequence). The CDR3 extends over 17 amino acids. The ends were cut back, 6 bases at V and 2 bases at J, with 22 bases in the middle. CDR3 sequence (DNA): TGTGCCAGCAGTCCTCCGGCAGGACAAATACTTCAAGAGACCCAGTACTTC. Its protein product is CASSPPAGQILQETQYF.

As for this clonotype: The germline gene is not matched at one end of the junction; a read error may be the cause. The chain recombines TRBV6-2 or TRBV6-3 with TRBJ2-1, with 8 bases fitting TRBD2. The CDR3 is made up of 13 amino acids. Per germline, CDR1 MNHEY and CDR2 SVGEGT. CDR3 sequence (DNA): TGTGCCAGCAGTTACCTGTCTGGCGGGAGGCCCTATTTC. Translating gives CASSYLSGGRPYF.

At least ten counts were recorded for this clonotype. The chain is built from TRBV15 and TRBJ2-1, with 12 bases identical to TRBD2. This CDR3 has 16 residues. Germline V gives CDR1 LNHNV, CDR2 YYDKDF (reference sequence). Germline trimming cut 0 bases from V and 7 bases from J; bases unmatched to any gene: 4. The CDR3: CATSRDWTSGVNEQFF. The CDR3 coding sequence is TGTGCCACCAGCAGAGATTGGACTAGCGGGGTTAATGAGCAGTTCTTC.

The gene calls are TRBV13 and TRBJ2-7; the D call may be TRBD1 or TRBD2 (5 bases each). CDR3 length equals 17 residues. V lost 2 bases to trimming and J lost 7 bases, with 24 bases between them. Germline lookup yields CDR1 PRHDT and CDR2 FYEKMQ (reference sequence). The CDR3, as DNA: TGTGCCAGCAGCTTAAGGGGAGTCGCCAGCCGGGGCTCGGAGCAGTACTTC. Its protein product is CASSLRGVASRGSEQYF.

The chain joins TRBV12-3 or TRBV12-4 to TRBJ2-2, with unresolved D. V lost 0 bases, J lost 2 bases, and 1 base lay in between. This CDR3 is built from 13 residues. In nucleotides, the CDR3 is TGTGCCAGCAGTTTAGCCAACACCGGGGAGCTGTTTTTT. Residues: CASSLANTGELFF.

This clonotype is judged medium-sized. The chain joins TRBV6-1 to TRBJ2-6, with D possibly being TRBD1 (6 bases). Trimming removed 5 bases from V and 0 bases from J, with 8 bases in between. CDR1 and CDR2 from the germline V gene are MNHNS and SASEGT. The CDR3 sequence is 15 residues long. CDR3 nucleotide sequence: TGTGCCAGCAGTTCAGGGGACTCTGGGGCCAACGTCCTGACTTTC. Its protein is CASSSGDSGANVLTF.